This entry lists 25 T cell receptor beta chains sequenced from one sample in a study of blood T cell repertoires in COVID-19. Produced via immunoSEQ multiplex PCR; TCRdb's table is partial and in-frame only. The repertoire consists of about 110,000 clones, with 84% occurring once and the leading ten covering roughly 7%. The specimen sequenced was peripheral blood. The receptors derive from a woman aged 50 to 60 with acute or convalescent COVID-19.

This rearrangement joins TRBV5-1 to TRBJ1-2; 7 nucleotides line up with TRBD1. This CDR3 has 13 amino acids. Germline CDR1 and CDR2: SGHRS and YFSETQ. V lost 5 bases, J lost 3 bases, and 4 bases stayed unmatched. The CDR3 spells CASRTGSYYGYTF. CDR3 nucleotides: TGCGCCAGCAGGACAGGGTCGTACTATGGCTACACCTTC.

Only a few counts were recorded for this clone. V usage is TRBV13 and J usage is TRBJ1-1, with D hard to call. Germline CDR1 and CDR2: PRHDT and FYEKMQ (reference sequence). The CDR3 is 13 amino acids. V was clipped by 1 base and J by 2 bases, with 5 bases between them. CDR3 loop: CASSLETNTEAFF. Here the CDR3 DNA reads TGTGCCAGCAGCTTAGAGACTAACACTGAAGCTTTCTTT.

This clone showed up just once. The V and J genes are TRBV19 and TRBJ2-7, with a tentative D call TRBD1 (6 bases). Germline V gene data show CDR1 as LNHDA and CDR2 as SQIVND (reference sequence). The CDR3 covers 12 residues. The V end lost 7 bases, the J end lost 2 bases, and 9 bases lay between the germline ends. The CDR3, as DNA: TGTGCCAGTACCGGGACACCCTACGAGCAGTACTTC. The encoded protein is CASTGTPYEQYF.

CDR3 residues: CASSLDRKVYGYTF. The CDR3 DNA sequence: TGTGCCAGCTCACTCGACAGAAAAGTCTATGGCTACACCTTC. The chain recombines TRBV18 with TRBJ1-2; a weak D match, TRBD1 (5 bases). Germline V CDR1 and CDR2: KGHSH, LQKENI. Trimming pared 4 bases from V and 4 bases from J, leaving 13 bases between. The CDR3 runs to 14 residues.

J is TRBJ1-5 and V is TRBV6-5; possibly TRBD1 for D (6 bases). V was trimmed by 0 bases and J by 2 bases, leaving 8 bases between them. The V gene's germline CDR1 is MNHEY and CDR2 SVGAGI. The CDR3 consists of 15 residues. CDR3 sequence reads: CASSYSNRGNQPQHF. In DNA form, the CDR3 reads TGTGCCAGCAGTTACTCGAACAGGGGCAATCAGCCCCAGCATTTT.

On this clone itself: At one end the junction does not follow the germline gene, possibly because of a read error. This chain joins TRBV7-7 and TRBJ2-5; 8 bases are a match to TRBD2. Germline V gene lookup returns CDR1 SSHAT and CDR2 FNYEAQ (reference sequence). CDR3 length: 16 amino acids. In DNA, the CDR3 is TGTGCTAGCAGCTTAGCGCTAGCGGGCAGGGGAGGGACCCAGTACTTC. Translation gives CASSLALAGRGGTQYF.

V and J are TRBV6-5 and TRBJ1-1, with 8 positions matching TRBD1. V trimming: 6 bases; J trimming: 4 bases; junction bases outside the gene matches: 10. CDR1 and CDR2 from the germline V gene are MNHEY and SVGAGI. This CDR3 comprises 15 residues. The CDR3 region has the DNA TGTGCCAGCAGGGGACAGGACTCAAGGGGCACTGAAGCTTTCTTT. Residues: CASRGQDSRGTEAFF.

The chain carries TRBV6-5 and TRBJ1-2; 10 positions agree with TRBD1. Germline CDR1 reads MNHEY; CDR2 reads SVGAGI. The V segment lost 9 bases and the J segment 4 bases; nucleotides outside the gene matches: 5. The CDR3 is 13 residues long. Here the CDR3 DNA reads TGTGCCAGTCGGACAGGGGGGTTCTATGGCTACACCTTC. Protein sequence: CASRTGGFYGYTF.

This clone was recorded only once. V usage is TRBV12-3 or TRBV12-4 and J usage is TRBJ1-1; no firm D call. The CDR3 sequence is 13 residues long. The V end lost 2 bases, the J end lost 3 bases, and 7 bases lay between the germline ends. In DNA form, the CDR3 reads TGTGCCAGCAGTTTACTCGGAGACACTGAAGCTTTCTTT. Its protein product is CASSLLGDTEAFF.

V gene TRBV18 combines with J gene TRBJ1-6, with D perhaps matching TRBD1 (5 bases). Germline CDR1 and CDR2: KGHSH and LQKENI. V lost 5 bases to trimming and J lost 7 bases, with 15 bases between them. There are 15 residues in the CDR3. CDR3 sequence (DNA): TGTGCCAGCTCAACCAGGGCGAAAAGGAATTCACCCCTCCACTTT. As protein: CASSTRAKRNSPLHF.

The rearrangement links TRBV18 to TRBJ1-6, with D possibly being TRBD1 (5 bases). The CDR3 extends over 13 amino acids. Germline CDR1 is KGHSH and CDR2 is LQKENI. The V and J ends lost 5 bases and 9 bases respectively, with 11 bases between them. The CDR3 nucleotides are TGTGCCAGCTCAGACAGTCTCGGTTCACCCCTCCACTTT. Its translation is CASSDSLGSPLHF.

The chain couples TRBV19 to TRBJ1-5; D not certain. Trimming took 1 base from V and 11 from J, leaving 12 bases between them. The CDR3 length is 13 residues. Germline values: CDR1 LNHDA, CDR2 SQIVND (reference sequence). For the CDR3, the DNA is TGTGCCAGTAGTATAGGTCGTGAGGCTACCCAGCATTTT. The encoded protein is CASSIGREATQHF.

The chain is built from TRBV7-8 and TRBJ2-3; TRBD1 agrees at 8 bases. Germline V CDR1 and CDR2: SGHVS, FQNEAQ. V was clipped by 5 bases and J by 1 base; unmatched bases: 11. The CDR3 is 17 amino acids. The CDR3 loop is CASSPTLTGAGTDTQYF. The CDR3, as DNA: TGTGCCAGCAGCCCGACCCTGACAGGGGCTGGCACAGATACGCAGTATTTT.

The gene calls are TRBV3-1 (or the pseudogene TRBV3-2) and TRBJ2-3; no definite D call. V was trimmed by 4 bases and J by 6 bases, leaving 14 bases between them. The CDR3 consists of 14 residues. Germline CDR1 LGHDT, CDR2 YNNKEL (reference sequence). The CDR3, as DNA: TGTGCCAGCAGCCCCATCTACCCGAAGGATACGCAGTATTTT. Protein: CASSPIYPKDTQYF.

The chain uses TRBV2 and TRBJ1-5; 8 nucleotides align to TRBD1. Germline V lookup: CDR1 SNHLY, CDR2 FYNNEI. V was pared by 7 bases and J by 0 bases, with 8 bases of the junction left unmatched. The CDR3 sequence is 16 residues long. CDR3 region: CASTFRTGNSNQPQHF. For the CDR3, the DNA is TGTGCCAGCACCTTCCGGACAGGGAATAGCAATCAGCCCCAGCATTTT.

This clone was recorded only once. The chain uses TRBV27 and TRBJ1-2; the D gene is possibly TRBD1 (5 bases). The CDR3 extends over 15 amino acids. Germline V CDR1 and CDR2: MNHEY, SMNVEV (reference sequence). V was shortened by 5 bases and J by 4 bases, with 17 bases between the two germline ends. CDR3 sequence: CASSDSNTIAYGYTF. CDR3 coding DNA: TGTGCCAGCAGTGACAGCAATACAATCGCCTATGGCTACACCTTC.

This clone turned up a few times. V and J are TRBV4-2 and TRBJ1-2; 8 bases agree with TRBD1. This CDR3 contains 15 residues. Trimming removed 1 base from V and 7 bases from J; junction bases left unmatched: 8. Germline CDR1 and CDR2: LGHNA and YNFKEQ. Here the CDR3 reads CASSQVGQGFSGYTF. The CDR3 bases are TGTGCCAGCAGCCAAGTTGGACAGGGCTTCTCTGGCTACACCTTC.

The chain is built from TRBV15 and TRBJ2-5; 11 positions match TRBD2. The CDR3 runs to 15 residues. The J segment lost 6 bases and the V segment lost 3 bases, leaving 6 bases of the junction unmatched. Per germline, CDR1 LNHNV and CDR2 YYDKDF (reference sequence). The CDR3 DNA follows: TGTGCCACCAGCAGTATTAGCGGGGGGGCCCAGACCCAGTACTTC. Protein product: CATSSISGGAQTQYF.

The V call is TRBV5-4, the J call TRBJ1-1; D is perhaps TRBD1 (6 bases). The V gene's germline CDR1 is SGHNT and CDR2 YYREEE (reference sequence). The CDR3 runs 14 residues. The CDR3 loop reads CAAAGRGRDTEAFF. The CDR3 coding sequence is TGTGCAGCGGCGGGCAGGGGTAGGGACACTGAAGCTTTCTTT.

The V call is TRBV7-8, the J call TRBJ2-7; perhaps TRBD1 as D (6 bases). V dropped 1 base and J dropped 7 bases, with 11 bases sitting between them. From germline, CDR1 is SGHVS and CDR2 FQNEAQ. The CDR3 length is 13 residues. The CDR3 DNA reads TGTGCCAGCAGCTTAGGGTCCGGACAGGAGCAGTACTTC. Residues: CASSLGSGQEQYF.

The V and J genes are TRBV5-1 and TRBJ2-2, with 9 bases matching TRBD2. CDR1 is SGHRS, CDR2 YFSETQ, per germline. J was trimmed by 1 base and V by 4 bases; bases with no gene match: 2. This CDR3 region has 15 residues. The CDR3 bases are TGCGCCAGCAGCGGTAGCGGGGGGAACACCGGGGAGCTGTTTTTT. Its translation: CASSGSGGNTGELFF. The whole variable domain, remainder taken from reference TRBV5-1 and TRBJ2-2, is KAGVTQTPRYLIKTRGQQVTLSCSPISGHRSVSWYQQTPGQGLQFLFEYFSETQRNKGNFPGRFSGRQFSNSRSEMNVSTLELGDSALYLCASSGSGGNTGELFFGEGSRLTVL.

V and J are TRBV2 and TRBJ1-5; no firm D call. Trimming took off 8 bases at V and 11 bases at J, with 22 bases between the two ends. Germline CDR1 and CDR2: SNHLY and FYNNEI. This CDR3 spans 14 amino acids. DNA for the CDR3: TGTGCCAGCGAAGGAGGCGGTGAGAGGAGGGCCCAGCATTTT. This codes for CASEGGGERRAQHF.

This clone was seen only once. This chain connects TRBV9 to TRBJ2-4; TRBD2 might be the D (5 bases). V was shortened by 4 bases and J by 4 bases, with 12 bases between the two germline ends. Germline CDR1 and CDR2: SGDLS and YYNGEE. The CDR3 contains 14 residues. The CDR3 sequence: CASSTPREKNIQYF. The DNA of the CDR3 is TGTGCCAGCAGCACCCCCCGGGAAAAAAACATTCAGTACTTC. The variable domain in full, completed from reference TRBV9 and TRBJ2-4, reads DSGVTQTPKHLITATGQRVTLRCSPRSGDLSVYWYQQSLDQGLQFLIQYYNGEERAKGNILERFSAQQFPDLHSELNLSSLELGDSALYFCASSTPREKNIQYFGAGTRLSVL.

The V call is TRBV20-1, the J call TRBJ2-3; 7 positions match TRBD1. The V gene's germline CDR1 is DFQATT and CDR2 SNEGSKA (reference sequence). Trimming cost V 3 bases and J 4 bases; bases outside gene matches: 13. The CDR3 runs 16 residues. The CDR3 nucleotides read TGCAGTGCTAGTCGCGACACAGGGGATTTTGCAGATACGCAGTATTTT. Residues: CSASRDTGDFADTQYF.

V and J are TRBV28 and TRBJ1-4, with 8 positions matching TRBD1. J was trimmed by 10 bases and V by 6 bases; bases with no gene match: 4. The CDR3 runs 12 residues. CDR1 and CDR2 (germline): MDHEN, SYDVKM. The CDR3 sequence is CASRLTGAKLFF. CDR3 bases: TGTGCCAGCAGACTGACAGGGGCAAAACTGTTTTTT.